This entry features one TCR beta chain sequence. The CDR3 spans 15 residues. Germline V gene sequence: CDR1 MNHEY, CDR2 SMNVEV (reference sequence). Trimming pared 0 bases from V and 5 bases from J, leaving 10 bases between. The sample originates from a study of shared clonotypes between healthy human individuals. Measured with immunoSEQ multiplex PCR; TCRdb has only the in-frame clones, and not every one. The sample yields approximately 530,000 clones, more than 95% seen once. The material sequenced was naive CD4+ T cells sorted from blood. The subset denotes: CD45RA+ positively selected. The sequence was collected from a woman between 25 and 40 years old in good health. This rearrangement joins TRBV27 to TRBJ1-4; D perhaps matches TRBD1 (6 bases). The CDR3 bases are TGTGCCAGCAGTTTATCGTTTCAGGGGAATGAAAAACTGTTTTTT. It encodes CASSLSFQGNEKLFF.